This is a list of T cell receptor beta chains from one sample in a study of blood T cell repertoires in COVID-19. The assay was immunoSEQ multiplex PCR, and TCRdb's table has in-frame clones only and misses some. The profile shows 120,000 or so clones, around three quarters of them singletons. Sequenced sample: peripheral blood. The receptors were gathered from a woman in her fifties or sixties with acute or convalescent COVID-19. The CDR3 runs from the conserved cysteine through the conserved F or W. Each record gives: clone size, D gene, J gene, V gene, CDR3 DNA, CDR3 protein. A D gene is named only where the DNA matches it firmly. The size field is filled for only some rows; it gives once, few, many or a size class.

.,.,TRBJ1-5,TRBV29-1,TGCAGCGTTGCATCGGGTGTTCACCAGCCCCAGCATTTT,CSVASGVHQPQHF
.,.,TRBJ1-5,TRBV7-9,TGTGCCAGCGCCGCACAGGGAGGCAATCAGCCCCAGCATTTT,CASAAQGGNQPQHF
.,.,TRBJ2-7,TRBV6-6,TGTGCCAGCAGTCCCCCGGGGGTGGGGGGCGAGCAGTACTTC,CASSPPGVGGEQYF
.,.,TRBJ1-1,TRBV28,TGTGCCAGCAGTTTCACGCAGGGGAGAAGCACTGAAGCTTTCTTT,CASSFTQGRSTEAFF
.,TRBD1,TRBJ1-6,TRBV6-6,TGTGCCAGCAGTTACTCCCGCGGGACAGGGGTTTCACCCCTCCACTTT,CASSYSRGTGVSPLHF
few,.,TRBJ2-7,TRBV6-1,TGTGCCAGCAGTGAAGATCGGACAGCCTACGAGCAGTACTTC,CASSEDRTAYEQYF
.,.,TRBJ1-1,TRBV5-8,TGTGCCAGCAGGATAACAGGAAGTAATGAAGCTTTCTTT,CASRITGSNEAFF
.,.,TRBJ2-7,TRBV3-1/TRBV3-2,TGTGCCAGCAGCCAAGTTAACGAGCAGTACTTC,CASSQVNEQYF
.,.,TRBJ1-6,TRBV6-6,TGTGCCAGCGGTAGCTCACCCCTCCACTTT,CASGSSPLHF
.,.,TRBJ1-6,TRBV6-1,TGTGCCAGCAGTGAAATGAGCTCCTATAATTCACCCCTCCACTTT,CASSEMSSYNSPLHF
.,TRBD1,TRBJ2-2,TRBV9,TGTGCCAGCAGCCTACCATCAGACAGGGAAACCGGGGAGCTGTTTTTT,CASSLPSDRETGELFF
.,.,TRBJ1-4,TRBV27,TGTGCCAGCAGTGGAGGATTCAATGAAAAACTGTTTTTT,CASSGGFNEKLFF
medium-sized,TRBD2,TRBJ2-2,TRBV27,TGTGCCAGCAGGCCTCCCTTTAGCGGGGGGACGAACACCGGGGAGCTGTTTTTT,CASRPPFSGGTNTGELFF
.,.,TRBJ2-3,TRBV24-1,TGTGCCACCAGTGACCACGGCGGTGGAACAGATACGCAGTATTTT,CATSDHGGGTDTQYF
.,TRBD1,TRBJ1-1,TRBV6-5,TGTGCCAGCAGCCGACAGGGGGTGGGCACTGAAGCTTTCTTT,CASSRQGVGTEAFF
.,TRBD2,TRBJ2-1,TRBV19,TGTGCCAGTAGGGGCCGACTAGCGGGGGACGACAATGAGCAGTTCTTC,CASRGRLAGDDNEQFF
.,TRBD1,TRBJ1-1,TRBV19,TGTGCCAGTAGTAGGACAGGGATGGGCACTGAAGCTTTCTTT,CASSRTGMGTEAFF
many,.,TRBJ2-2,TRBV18,TGTGCCAGCTCACCTGACAGTAACACCGGGGAGCTGTTTTTT,CASSPDSNTGELFF
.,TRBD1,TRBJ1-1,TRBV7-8,TGTGCCAGCAGGGAGGAGACAGGGGCGAACACTGAAGCTTTCTTT,CASREETGANTEAFF
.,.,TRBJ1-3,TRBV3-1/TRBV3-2,TGTGCCAGCAGCTCCAGGGCTCACTCTGGAAACACCATATATTTT,CASSSRAHSGNTIYF
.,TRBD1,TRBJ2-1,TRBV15,TGTGCCACCAGCCCGGACAGGGGGGCGTTTAATGAGCAGTTCTTC,CATSPDRGAFNEQFF
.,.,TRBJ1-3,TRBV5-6,TGTGCCAGCAGCTTAAGGAGCTCTGGAAACACCATATATTTT,CASSLRSSGNTIYF
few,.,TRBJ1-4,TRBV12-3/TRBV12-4,TGTGCCAGCAGTTTAGAAAGGGGGGAAAAACTGTTTTTT,CASSLERGEKLFF
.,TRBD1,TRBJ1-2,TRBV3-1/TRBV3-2,TGTGCCAGCAGACAGACAGGGGAAAAAGTCTATGGCTACACCTTC,CASRQTGEKVYGYTF
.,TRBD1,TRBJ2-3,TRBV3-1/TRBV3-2,TGTGCCAGCAGCGTTAGAGGGGGCGCAGATACGCAGTATTTT,CASSVRGGADTQYF
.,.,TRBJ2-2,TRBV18,TGTGCCAGCTCACCAATCAGGGAAGAGAACACCGGGGAGCTGTTTTTT,CASSPIREENTGELFF
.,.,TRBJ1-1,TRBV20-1,TGCAGTGCTATTGATACGGGGGGTGGCACTGAAGCTTTCTTT,CSAIDTGGGTEAFF
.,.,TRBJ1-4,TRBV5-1,TGCGCCAGCAGCCCGGGAGGTGGTGGCAGGGGAGAAAAACTGTTTTTT,CASSPGGGGRGEKLFF
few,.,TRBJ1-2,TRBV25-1,TGTGCCAGCAGTTTTCCTCAGGGAGGGTTCACCTTC,CASSFPQGGFTF
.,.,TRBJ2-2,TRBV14,TGTGCCAGCAGCCCCTACGGGGAAACCGGGGAGCTGTTTTTT,CASSPYGETGELFF
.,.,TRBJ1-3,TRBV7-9,TGTGCCAGCAGCTTAGGACAAACTGGAAACACCATATATTTT,CASSLGQTGNTIYF
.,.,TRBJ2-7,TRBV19,TGTGCCAGTAGTAGGGGGACAAGGGGCTTCGGCTCCTACGAGCAGTACTTC,CASSRGTRGFGSYEQYF
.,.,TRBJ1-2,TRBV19,TGTGCCGGCAGGGAGGGGCCCGACGGCTACACCTTC,CAGREGPDGYTF
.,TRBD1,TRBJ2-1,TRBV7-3,TGTGCCAGCAGCTTGCAGACAGGGGGCAATGAGCAGTTCTTC,CASSLQTGGNEQFF
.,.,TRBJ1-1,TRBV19,TGTGCCGTTTGGGGGGGAACTGAAGCTTTCTTT,CAVWGGTEAFF
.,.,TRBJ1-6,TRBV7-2,TGTGCCAGCAGCTTAAGGGGTCTGCTGAGAGCGGGGGGTTCACCCCTCCACTTT,CASSLRGLLRAGGSPLHF
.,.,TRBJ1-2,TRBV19,TGTGCCAGTAGAGGCAGGACAGCTAACTATGGCTACACCTTC,CASRGRTANYGYTF
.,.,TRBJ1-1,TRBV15,TGTGCCACCAGCAGAGATAGTCGGAGTTACACTGAAGCTTTCTTT,CATSRDSRSYTEAFF
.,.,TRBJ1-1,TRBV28,.,CASILGQVNTEAFF
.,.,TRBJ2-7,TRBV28,TGTGCCAGCAGTTTAGGGGGCAGCTCCTACGAGCAGTACTTC,CASSLGGSSYEQYF
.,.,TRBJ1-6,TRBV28,TGTGCCAGCAGTTTATGGGGCTCACCCCTCCACTTT,CASSLWGSPLHF
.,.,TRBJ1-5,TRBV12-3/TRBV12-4,TGTGCCAGCACCCTAAACAATCAGCCCCAGCATTTT,CASTLNNQPQHF